This note documents a single T cell receptor beta chain sequence. Its matching antigen is unknown. This entry comes from a study of graft-versus-host responses after intestinal transplantation. Study as a whole: Every recipient had anti-thymocyte globulin induction and around three years of tacrolimus plus steroids.

Libraries were prepared by immunoSEQ multiplex PCR; TCRdb keeps only in-frame clonotypes and omits some of them. The table records over 75,000 clones, roughly 90% of them present only once. CDR3 length: 14 residues. Germline CDR1 and CDR2: SGHDT and YYEEEE. J was trimmed by 7 bases and V by 2 bases; bases with no gene match: 6. Sequencing used unstimulated CD4+ T cells sorted from spleen or lymph node cells, obtained before transplant. The chain combines TRBV5-6 with TRBJ1-2, with 9 bases that match TRBD1. The clonotype originates from a human donor who was the organ donor for an intestinal transplant. CDR3 nucleotide sequence: TGTGCCAGCAGCTTTCACAGGGGGCTCTCTGGCTACACCTTC. As protein: CASSFHRGLSGYTF.